The 23 T cell receptor beta chains below come from one sample, sequenced in a study of shared clonotypes between healthy human individuals. TCRdb keeps only in-frame clones here, not all; method: immunoSEQ multiplex PCR. The table lists 2 million to 2.5 million clones, roughly 95% of them singletons. Sequenced input: naive CD4+ T cells sorted from blood. Subset indicated: CD45RA+ positively selected. The receptor set was obtained from a man between 18 and 29 years old in good health.

The V and J genes are TRBV7-9 and TRBJ2-5, with 7 bases that match TRBD2. Germline CDR1 is SEHNR and CDR2 is FQNEAQ (reference sequence). V trimming: 1 base; J trimming: 5 bases; junction bases outside the gene matches: 7. This CDR3 spans 15 amino acids. CDR3 DNA: TGTGCCAGCAGCTTAGGACCTGGGGGGGAGGAGACCCAGTACTTC. Translated: CASSLGPGGEETQYF.

Worth noting for this clone: One end of the junction is discordant with germline, which a read error may explain. Written as DNA, the CDR3 is TGTGCCAGCTCACCCTCCCACAATGAGCAGTTCTTC. Amino acids: CASSPSHNEQFF. The rearrangement uses TRBV18 and TRBJ2-1, with D unclear. In germline, CDR1 is KGHSH, CDR2 LQKENI. The CDR3 runs 12 residues.

Remarks on this clone: Other nucleotide sequences from this sample produce the same CDR3. This sequence joins TRBV10-3 and TRBJ1-5; D unresolved. Germline values: CDR1 ENHRY, CDR2 SYGVKD. Trimming cost V 6 bases and J 0 bases, with 6 bases left between them. CDR3 size: 13 residues. CDR3 coding DNA: TGTGCCATCAGCCCGGGTAGCAATCAGCCCCAGCATTTT. It yields the protein CAISPGSNQPQHF.

V usage is TRBV7-9 and J usage is TRBJ1-6, with 9 bases lining up with TRBD1. Germline V gene sequence: CDR1 SEHNR, CDR2 FQNEAQ (reference sequence). The trim removed 5 bases at V and 7 bases at J, leaving 6 bases unmatched. This CDR3 is 15 amino acids long. The CDR3 DNA reads TGTGCCAGCAGCCGAAATGGGACAGGGAATTCACCCCTCCACTTT. It translates to CASSRNGTGNSPLHF.

This sequence joins TRBV29-1 and TRBJ1-2, with a possible D match to TRBD1 (5 bases). This CDR3 has 11 amino acids. V was clipped by 4 bases and J by 6 bases, with 9 bases between them. CDR1 is SQVTM, CDR2 ANQGSEA, per germline. As DNA, the CDR3 is TGCAGCGTTGCAGGGTTCGATGGCTACACCTTC. As protein: CSVAGFDGYTF.

About this clone itself: The same CDR3 can be traced to other DNA sequences in this sample. The chain uses TRBV5-1 and TRBJ1-4; D remains unclear. The CDR3 covers 14 residues. Germline CDR1 and CDR2: SGHRS and YFSETQ. Trimming shortened V by 3 bases and J by 0 bases, and 6 bases separated the two germline ends. Here the CDR3 reads CASSSTATNEKLFF. Here the CDR3 DNA reads TGCGCCAGCAGCTCCACGGCAACTAATGAAAAACTGTTTTTT. The variable domain in full, completed from reference TRBV5-1 and TRBJ1-4, reads KAGVTQTPRYLIKTRGQQVTLSCSPISGHRSVSWYQQTPGQGLQFLFEYFSETQRNKGNFPGRFSGRQFSNSRSEMNVSTLELGDSALYLCASSSTATNEKLFFGSGTQLSVL.

The chain employs TRBV18 and TRBJ1-5; perhaps TRBD1 as D (6 bases). The V gene's germline CDR1 is KGHSH and CDR2 LQKENI. The CDR3 is made up of 14 amino acids. Trimming took 2 bases from V and 11 from J, leaving 16 bases between them. The CDR3 spells CASSPLGGLGAQHF. The CDR3 coding sequence is TGTGCCAGCTCACCATTGGGGGGGCTGGGGGCCCAGCATTTT.

The chain links TRBV30 to TRBJ2-5; 11 bases line up with TRBD2. The J segment lost 4 bases and the V segment lost 2 bases, leaving 6 bases of the junction unmatched. The CDR3 runs 15 residues. Germline CDR1 GTSNPN, CDR2 SVGIG (reference sequence). The CDR3 reads CAWSSLAGAAETQYF. The CDR3 DNA is TGTGCCTGGAGTTCACTAGCGGGAGCTGCAGAGACCCAGTACTTC. Complete variable domain (other parts from reference TRBV30 and TRBJ2-5): SQTIHQWPATLVQPVGSPLSLECTVEGTSNPNLYWYRQAAGRGLQLLFYSVGIGQISSEVPQNLSASRPQDRQFILSSKKLLLSDSGFYLCAWSSLAGAAETQYFGPGTRLLVL.

Concerning this clone itself: Other DNA variants within this sample encode the same CDR3. V usage is TRBV7-3 and J usage is TRBJ2-3; D remains unclear. From germline, CDR1 is SGHTA and CDR2 FQGTGA. The CDR3 covers 14 residues. Trimming took 2 bases from V and 0 from J, leaving 6 bases between them. CDR3 nucleotide sequence: TGTGCCAGCAGCTTAGGAACTAGCACAGATACGCAGTATTTT. It translates to CASSLGTSTDTQYF.

The chain links TRBV4-3 to TRBJ2-1; TRBD2 is a possible D gene (6 bases). The germline V and J ends were trimmed by 0 bases and 5 bases, with 23 bases remaining between them. There are 19 residues in the CDR3. CDR1 LGHNA and CDR2 YSLEER come from the germline V gene. CDR3 amino acids: CASSQDVGGSSQVHNEQFF. In DNA form, the CDR3 reads TGCGCCAGCAGCCAAGATGTCGGGGGATCCTCCCAGGTCCACAATGAGCAGTTCTTC.

This rearrangement joins TRBV5-5 to TRBJ2-1; no reliable D call. The V end lost 2 bases, the J end lost 9 bases, and 9 bases lay between the germline ends. The CDR3 runs to 12 residues. CDR1 and CDR2 (germline): SGHKS, YYEKEE (reference sequence). The CDR3 region has the DNA TGTGCCAGCAGCTTCCTTGACCGTGAGCAGTTCTTC. Translation: CASSFLDREQFF.

The CDR3 region has the DNA TGTGCCGGGGATGCCCGGGACAGGGGGTTGTACGAGCAGTACTTC. Translated: CAGDARDRGLYEQYF. The chain links TRBV30 to TRBJ2-7; 11 positions agree with TRBD1. This CDR3 region has 15 residues. In germline, CDR1 is GTSNPN, CDR2 SVGIG (reference sequence). V shed 8 bases, J shed 4 bases, and the junction held 13 bases outside the gene matches.

V and J are TRBV7-2 and TRBJ2-5; D is ambiguous. V lost 3 bases, J lost 2 bases, and 10 bases lay in between. Germline V gene sequence: CDR1 SGHTA, CDR2 FQGNSA. The CDR3 has 14 amino acids. The CDR3 sequence: CASSLTPVQETQYF. The CDR3 DNA is TGTGCCAGCAGCTTGACTCCGGTGCAAGAGACCCAGTACTTC.

The CDR3 loop reads CAISDGGENTEAFF. Written as DNA, the CDR3 is TGTGCCATCAGTGATGGGGGGGAGAACACTGAAGCTTTCTTT. J is TRBJ1-1 and V is TRBV10-3; D is perhaps TRBD1 (5 bases). The CDR3 consists of 14 residues. CDR1 is ENHRY and CDR2 is SYGVKD in the germline V gene. The germline V and J ends were trimmed by 3 bases and 1 base, with 9 bases remaining between them.

Notes on this clone: Other DNA sequences in this specimen translate into the identical CDR3. V and J are TRBV30 and TRBJ2-7, with TRBD1 as a possible D gene (6 bases). Germline V gene sequence: CDR1 GTSNPN, CDR2 SVGIG (reference sequence). This CDR3 is built from 13 residues. V lost 1 base, J lost 2 bases, and 9 bases lay in between. The CDR3, as DNA: TGTGCCTGGAGTGGACAGGTGGCCTACGAGCAGTACTTC. This sequence encodes CAWSGQVAYEQYF.

Of note for this clone: The same CDR3 also results from other DNA sequences found in this sample. The CDR3 nucleotides are TGTGCCAGCAGCTCGGATCCGTATGGCTACACCTTC. It specifies CASSSDPYGYTF. The chain carries TRBV11-2 and TRBJ1-2; unclear D gene. The ends were cut back, 4 bases at V and 5 bases at J, with 8 bases in the middle. The CDR3 has 12 amino acids. Germline V gene data show CDR1 as SGHAT and CDR2 as FQNNGV.

The V call is TRBV5-4, the J call TRBJ2-7; 9 bases fit TRBD1. This CDR3 has 13 residues. CDR1 is SGHNT, CDR2 YYREEE, per germline (reference sequence). Trimming at V came to 3 bases and at J to 7 bases, leaving 5 bases not matched to a gene. CDR3 in amino acids: CASSYRGQWEQYF. DNA for the CDR3: TGTGCCAGCAGCTACAGGGGGCAGTGGGAGCAGTACTTC.

DNA for the CDR3: TGTGCCTGGAGTATTGGGAATCAGCCCCAGCATTTT. Encoded protein: CAWSIGNQPQHF. The genes are TRBV30 and TRBJ1-5; no definite D call. With 2 bases removed from V and 4 bases from J, the gap between germline ends came to 6 bases. The CDR3 is 12 amino acids. Per germline, CDR1 GTSNPN and CDR2 SVGIG (reference sequence).

The chain uses TRBV28 and TRBJ1-4; D uncertain. The V gene lost 2 bases and the J gene lost 13 bases, with 11 bases spanning the gap. CDR3 size: 12 residues. Germline values: CDR1 MDHEN, CDR2 SYDVKM. The CDR3 is CASSLTPPGLFF. The CDR3 nucleotides are TGTGCCAGCAGTTTAACCCCCCCGGGACTGTTTTTT.

This sequence joins TRBV4-3 and TRBJ1-6; D gene uncertain. Germline values: CDR1 LGHNA, CDR2 YSLEER. Trimming shortened V by 0 bases and J by 7 bases, and 7 bases separated the two germline ends. This CDR3 contains 14 residues. CDR3 sequence (DNA): TGCGCCAGCAGCCAAGATACGGGGAATTCACCCCTCCACTTT. Its translation is CASSQDTGNSPLHF.

This sequence joins TRBV5-1 and TRBJ2-3; 11 bases align to TRBD2. The CDR3 spans 15 residues. The ends lost 7 bases at V and 0 bases at J; junction bases unmatched: 4. The germline V gene has CDR1 SGHRS and CDR2 YFSETQ. The CDR3 reads CASRTSGLSTDTQYF. Here the CDR3 DNA reads TGCGCCAGCCGGACTAGCGGGCTCAGCACAGATACGCAGTATTTT. The complete variable domain, with remaining parts taken from reference TRBV5-1 and TRBJ2-3, reads KAGVTQTPRYLIKTRGQQVTLSCSPISGHRSVSWYQQTPGQGLQFLFEYFSETQRNKGNFPGRFSGRQFSNSRSEMNVSTLELGDSALYLCASRTSGLSTDTQYFGPGTRLTVL.

CDR3 in amino acids: CARYTGVPLHF. The CDR3 region has the DNA TGTGCCAGATATACTGGCGTACCCCTCCACTTT. The chain combines TRBV19 with TRBJ1-6; D call uncertain. V was clipped by 9 bases and J by 12 bases, with 12 bases between them. CDR1 and CDR2 from the germline V gene are LNHDA and SQIVND (reference sequence). CDR3 length: 11 residues.

This clone has only one observation. The chain carries TRBV6-5 and TRBJ1-5; the D is unclear. Germline-derived CDR1 and CDR2 are MNHEY and SVGAGI. Trimming removed 6 bases at V and 0 bases at J, with 12 bases between. This CDR3 is built from 15 residues. The CDR3 is CASSWTLDSNQPQHF. CDR3 bases: TGTGCCAGCAGCTGGACCCTGGATAGCAATCAGCCCCAGCATTTT.